The rows below give T cell receptor beta chains drawn from one sample of a study of T cell responses to AZD1222 COVID-19 vaccine. The assay was immunoSEQ multiplex PCR, and TCRdb's table has in-frame clones only and misses some. The sample lists roughly 180,000 clones, about nine tenths seen once, with approximately 3% in the top ten. The material sequenced was peripheral blood, taken on day 0 of AZD1222 vaccination. The receptor source for this set is an adult in good health. CDR3s include the opening cysteine and the closing phenylalanine or tryptophan. Fields, in order: D gene, J gene, clone size, V gene, CDR3 protein, CDR3 DNA. D genes are given only for firm matches. Where a row states a size, it is once, few, many or the class of an expanded clone; other rows omit it.

TRBD1,TRBJ1-2,-,TRBV24-1,CATSDSAGDSYGYTF,TGTGCCACCAGTGATTCCGCAGGGGACAGCTATGGCTACACCTTC
-,TRBJ2-3,once,TRBV6-6,CASSRPADTQYF,TGTGCCAGCAGTCGCCCCGCAGATACGCAGTATTTT
TRBD1,TRBJ2-7,-,TRBV6-5,CASSLGQVSSYEQYF,TGTGCCAGCAGCTTGGGACAGGTCAGCTCCTACGAGCAGTACTTC
-,TRBJ1-1,-,TRBV11-3,CASSSRGYTEAFF,TGTGCCAGCAGCTCACGAGGGTACACTGAAGCTTTCTTT
-,TRBJ2-3,-,TRBV7-2,CASSLDGVDTQYF,TGTGCCAGCAGCCTCGACGGAGTGGATACGCAGTATTTT
-,TRBJ1-2,-,TRBV5-6,CASSLTYNYGYTF,TGTGCCAGCAGCTTGACTTATAACTATGGCTACACCTTC
TRBD1,TRBJ1-4,few,TRBV7-9,CASSVRQGNEKLFF,TGTGCCAGCAGCGTTCGACAGGGAAATGAAAAACTGTTTTTT
-,TRBJ1-5,-,TRBV6-6,CASSRQSSNQPQHF,TGTGCCAGCAGTCGACAGAGTAGCAATCAGCCCCAGCATTTT
-,TRBJ2-5,-,TRBV14,CASSPYAQPQETQYF,TGTGCCAGCAGCCCCTACGCCCAACCCCAAGAGACCCAGTACTTC
TRBD1,TRBJ2-7,-,TRBV11-3,CASSRTGGDEQYF,TGTGCCAGCAGCAGGACAGGGGGAGACGAGCAGTACTTC
-,TRBJ1-5,-,TRBV7-2,CASSPFNQPQHF,TGTGCCAGCAGCCCCTTCAATCAGCCCCAGCATTTT
TRBD2,TRBJ2-2,-,TRBV9,CASSASGGGTGELFF,TGTGCCAGCAGCGCTAGCGGGGGCGGGACCGGGGAGCTGTTTTTT
TRBD2,TRBJ2-5,-,TRBV11-2,CASSPYPSGGAETQYF,TGTGCCAGCAGCCCCTACCCTAGCGGGGGGGCGGAGACCCAGTACTTC
-,TRBJ1-3,-,TRBV6-5,CASSYSGDSGNTIYF,TGTGCCAGCAGTTACTCTGGAGACAGTGGAAACACCATATATTTT
-,TRBJ2-7,-,TRBV10-1,CASSESIGRGSRYEQYF,TGCGCCAGCAGTGAGTCGATTGGCCGGGGATCGCGCTACGAGCAGTACTTC
-,TRBJ1-4,-,TRBV30,CAWSRIATNEKLFF,TGTGCCTGGAGTCGTATTGCAACTAATGAAAAACTGTTTTTT
TRBD2,TRBJ2-3,-,TRBV19,CASRTAIGGVGDTQYF,TGTGCCAGTAGGACCGCCATTGGGGGGGTAGGCGATACGCAGTATTTT
-,TRBJ2-2,few,TRBV24-1,CATSDVRTGGVDTGELFF,TGTGCCACCAGTGATGTCAGGACTGGAGGGGTGGACACCGGGGAGCTGTTTTTT
TRBD1,TRBJ1-2,-,TRBV25-1,CASSERTGDYGYTF,TGTGCCAGCAGTGAAAGGACAGGGGACTATGGCTACACCTTC
TRBD1,TRBJ1-1,once,TRBV6-5,CASSPDRTGTEAFF,TGTGCCAGCAGTCCGGACAGGACGGGCACTGAAGCTTTCTTT
-,TRBJ2-7,-,TRBV18,CASSRTVSYEQYF,TGTGCCAGCTCCCGGACAGTATCCTACGAGCAGTACTTC
-,TRBJ1-1,-,TRBV5-4,CASSLWVDTEAFF,TGTGCCAGCAGCTTATGGGTGGACACTGAAGCTTTCTTT
TRBD2,TRBJ2-5,-,TRBV5-1,CASSLRGGRQETQYF,TGCGCCAGCAGCTTGCGGGGGGGCCGCCAAGAGACCCAGTACTTC
TRBD1,TRBJ1-1,once,TRBV6-2/TRBV6-3,CASSSDRGTEAFF,TGTGCCAGCAGTTCCGACAGGGGGACTGAAGCTTTCTTT
TRBD1,TRBJ1-1,-,TRBV9,CASSARPHMDRGTEAFF,TGTGCCAGCAGCGCTAGGCCCCATATGGACAGGGGGACTGAAGCTTTCTTT
-,TRBJ2-3,once,TRBV7-2,CASSPYTPGTDTQYF,TGTGCCAGCAGCCCCTACACCCCCGGCACAGATACGCAGTATTTT
TRBD2,TRBJ2-7,-,TRBV7-9,CASSFSGGASEQYF,TGTGCCAGCAGTTTTAGCGGGGGGGCTTCCGAGCAGTACTTC
TRBD2,TRBJ2-1,-,TRBV24-1,CATSAGGLWDEQFF,TGTGCCACCAGCGCGGGGGGCCTATGGGATGAGCAGTTCTTC
-,TRBJ1-2,-,TRBV2,CASSVGGVNYGYTF,TGTGCCAGCAGTGTCGGGGGGGTTAACTATGGCTACACCTTC
TRBD1,TRBJ1-2,-,TRBV6-6,CASSSGGQLYGYTF,TGTGCCAGCAGTTCGGGGGGACAGCTCTATGGCTACACCTTC
TRBD1,TRBJ1-5,-,TRBV7-6,CASSSGTGNQPQHF,TGTGCCAGCAGCTCCGGGACAGGGAATCAGCCCCAGCATTTT
TRBD1,TRBJ1-2,-,TRBV30,CAWSQTTGAHYGYTF,TGTGCCTGGAGTCAAACGACAGGGGCGCACTATGGCTACACCTTC
TRBD1,TRBJ2-1,-,TRBV14,CASSLVGTGGIHEQFF,TGTGCCAGCAGCTTGGTTGGGACAGGGGGCATACATGAGCAGTTCTTC
TRBD1,TRBJ1-1,-,TRBV24-1,CATSGSYGHAGQALGAEGIREAFF,TGTGCCACCAGTGGGTCGTACGGTCACGCGGGACAGGCCCTCGGGGCGGAGGGAATAAGGGAAGCTTTCTTT
-,TRBJ2-7,-,TRBV4-1,CASSQDRLGVEQYF,TGCGCCAGCAGCCAAGATCGCTTAGGGGTCGAGCAGTACTTC
TRBD2,TRBJ2-1,-,TRBV4-3,CASSQVLSGGYNEQFF,TGCGCCAGCAGCCAAGTCTTGTCGGGGGGGTACAATGAGCAGTTCTTC
-,TRBJ1-5,-,TRBV19,CASNGHPSNQPQHF,TGTGCCAGTAATGGACATCCAAGCAATCAGCCCCAGCATTTT
-,TRBJ1-5,-,TRBV12-3/TRBV12-4,CASSYSNQPQHF,TGTGCCAGCAGTTACTCAAATCAGCCCCAGCATTTT
TRBD1,TRBJ1-1,-,TRBV29-1,CSVDPTGARTEAFF,TGCAGCGTTGATCCGACAGGGGCGAGGACTGAAGCTTTCTTT
TRBD2,TRBJ2-1,-,TRBV14,CASSRTSGTYNEQFF,TGTGCCAGCAGCCGGACTAGCGGCACCTACAATGAGCAGTTCTTC
-,TRBJ2-2,-,TRBV4-3,CASSQLGWGGELFF,TGCGCCAGCAGCCAACTAGGGTGGGGCGGGGAGCTGTTTTTT
TRBD1,TRBJ1-1,-,TRBV7-3,CASSPVGTGGEAFF,TGTGCCAGCAGCCCAGTCGGGACAGGGGGCGAAGCTTTCTTT
-,TRBJ2-3,-,TRBV19,CASSTPGRDTQYF,TGTGCCAGTAGTACCCCCGGCAGAGATACGCAGTATTTT
-,TRBJ1-1,-,TRBV5-4,CASSPDGGNNGEAFF,TGTGCCAGCAGCCCCGACGGGGGGAACAATGGTGAAGCTTTCTTT
-,TRBJ1-1,-,TRBV6-5,CAGPYREETGEAFF,TGTGCCGGCCCGTACAGGGAGGAGACTGGGGAAGCTTTCTTT
-,TRBJ1-2,-,TRBV19,CASSIVWAQEGYTF,TGTGCCAGTAGTATAGTTTGGGCCCAGGAGGGCTACACCTTC
-,TRBJ1-1,once,TRBV7-2,CASGEVWNTEAFF,TGTGCCAGCGGTGAGGTTTGGAACACTGAAGCTTTCTTT